This record covers a single T cell receptor beta chain. Other DNA sequences within the sample encode an identical CDR3. Patients from Seattle were sampled longitudinally, starting during active infection. The data stem from a study of blood T cell repertoires in COVID-19. Across the whole study: The samples span acute and convalescent COVID-19 from the United States, Italy and Spain. In each case, the material was cDNA or gDNA derived from T cells, B-cell-depleted T cells, or PBMCs.

Trimming shortened V by 2 bases and J by 0 bases, and 8 bases separated the two germline ends. This CDR3 is 15 amino acids long. Germline V lookup: CDR1 LNHDA, CDR2 SQIVND (reference sequence). The protocol was immunoSEQ multiplex PCR, while the TCRdb copy is restricted to in-frame clones and leaves out a portion. Altogether roughly 300,000 clones are present, 70% to 85% being singletons, with the ten largest covering roughly 1.5%. This clonotype was obtained from a human donor with COVID-19, enrolled during active disease. The donor label of this sample is uncertain. The sample comprised peripheral blood. J is TRBJ1-5 and V is TRBV19, with no clear D. CDR3 in amino acids: CASSIPGDSNQPQHF. The DNA of the CDR3 is TGTGCCAGTAGTATACCAGGTGATAGCAATCAGCCCCAGCATTTT.